This T cell receptor beta chain was profiled in a study of OX40 agonist ivuxolimab in advanced cancers. Context from the whole study: Ivuxolimab was an agonistic, fully human IgG2 monoclonal antibody directed against OX40 (CD134), a costimulatory receptor. Intravenous ivuxolimab was administered to patients every 2 weeks at six dose levels: 0.01, 0.1, 0.3, 1.5, 3 and 10 mg/kg. Of the roughly 52 patients in dose escalation, some 20 had hepatocellular carcinoma, some 15 had melanoma, 9 had renal cell carcinoma and 9 had head and neck cancer. The dose-escalation cohort was 82.7% male with a mean age of 60 years, ranging from roughly 20 to 80. Prior anti-PD-1, anti-PD-L1 or anti-CTLA-4 therapy was permitted, and checkpoint inhibitors had been received by about two fifths of dose-escalation patients. Partial responses occurred in three dose-escalation patients: two with cutaneous melanoma and one with hepatocellular carcinoma. Peripheral TCRbeta sequencing aimed to test whether ivuxolimab altered TCR sequence diversity and caused clonal T-cell expansion. The monotherapy dose-escalation portion (N of about 52 patients) of the phase I ivuxolimab trial is reported in the paper.

V has 1 base trimmed and J has 7 bases trimmed; junction bases matching no gene number 10. CDR1 and CDR2 are read off the germline V gene as SGHRS and YFSETQ. The CDR3 runs 15 amino acids, cysteine and phenylalanine included. The only DNA kept is the CDR3, 45 bases in frame from the first base. Patients with a history of autoimmune disease or receiving systemic immunosuppression were excluded from the trial. Peripheral blood for TCR sequencing was drawn from every dose cohort at baseline, at cycle 4 day 1 and at cycle 7 day 1. The samples were drawn from a first-in-human, open-label, multicenter phase I dose-escalation trial of ivuxolimab. Adults with locally advanced or metastatic melanoma, renal cell, hepatocellular, or head and neck squamous cell carcinoma were enrolled in the trial. Before TCR sequencing, CD4+ T cells and CD8+ T cells were sorted from peripheral blood as separate populations.

With respect to this clone: Its antigen has not been determined. The input lacks base qualities; no much larger clone sits a single base away.

General study outcomes and caveats: At doses from 0.1 to 3.0 mg/kg, clonal expansion was seen in both CD4+ and CD8+ blood T cells between baseline and week 6. Partial responders in the 0.1-3.0 mg/kg groups had among the lowest normalized peripheral clonal expansion, especially among CD8+ T cells. The antigen specificity of the peripheral T cells that underwent clonal expansion was not determined. After ivuxolimab, CD8+ T cells had more expanded clones than CD4+ T cells on average. Low levels of normalized T-cell clonal expansion were also seen in some patients who did not respond.

For sequencing of the TCRbeta CDR3 region, genomic DNA was extracted from the sorted cells. TCRbeta CDR3 regions were sequenced using the immunoSEQ Assay. TCRdb re-hosts the immuneACCESS table, in-frame sequences only. Its copies lack some clones; in the studies checked, an unresolved V gene accounts for under half of them, and the cause for the rest is not known. For this sample the table gives more than 65,000 clones, of which 85% were detected only once. Together, the top ten hold approximately 0.81% of the sample. Specimen: CD4+ or CD8+ T cells sorted from blood, collected in a trial of the OX40 agonist ivuxolimab. This sequence originates from an adult with an advanced solid tumor such as melanoma, head and neck, liver or kidney cancer. The chain couples TRBV5-1 to TRBJ2-7, with 8 bases matching TRBD1. The nucleotide sequence is TGCGCCAGCAGCTTGTACCCAGGGGGCGCGGGGGAGCAGTACTTC. Translated, this gives CASSLYPGGAGEQYF.